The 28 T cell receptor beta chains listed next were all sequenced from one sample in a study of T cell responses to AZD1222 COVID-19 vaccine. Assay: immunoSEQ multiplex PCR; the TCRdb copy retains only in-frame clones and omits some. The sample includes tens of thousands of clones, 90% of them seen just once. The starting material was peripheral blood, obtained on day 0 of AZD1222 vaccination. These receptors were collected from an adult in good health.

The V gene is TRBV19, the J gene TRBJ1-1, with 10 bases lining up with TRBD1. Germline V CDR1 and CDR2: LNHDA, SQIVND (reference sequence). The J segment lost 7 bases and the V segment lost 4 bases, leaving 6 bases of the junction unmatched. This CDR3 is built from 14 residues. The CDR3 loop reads CASSNSRDRGEAFF. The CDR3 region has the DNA TGTGCCAGTAGTAACAGCCGGGACAGGGGTGAAGCTTTCTTT.

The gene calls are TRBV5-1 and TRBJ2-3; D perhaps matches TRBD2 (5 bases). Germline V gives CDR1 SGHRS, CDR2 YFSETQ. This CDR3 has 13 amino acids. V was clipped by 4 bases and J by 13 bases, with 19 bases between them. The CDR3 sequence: CASSPPAEESEYF. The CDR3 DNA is TGCGCCAGCAGCCCGCCTGCGGAGGAGTCGGAGTATTTT.

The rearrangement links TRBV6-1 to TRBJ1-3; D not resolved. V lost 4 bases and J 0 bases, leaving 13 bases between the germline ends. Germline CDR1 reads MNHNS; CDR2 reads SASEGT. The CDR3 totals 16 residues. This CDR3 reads CASSVRGAASGNTIYF. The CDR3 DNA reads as TGTGCCAGCAGTGTGAGAGGAGCAGCCTCTGGAAACACCATATATTTT.

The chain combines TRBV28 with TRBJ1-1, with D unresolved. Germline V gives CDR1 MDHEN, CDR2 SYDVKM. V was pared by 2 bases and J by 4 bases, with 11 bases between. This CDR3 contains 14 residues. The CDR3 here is CASSLRGFSTEAFF. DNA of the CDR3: TGTGCCAGCAGTTTACGGGGATTTAGCACTGAAGCTTTCTTT. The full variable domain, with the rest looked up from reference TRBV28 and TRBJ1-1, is DVKVTQSSRYLVKRTGEKVFLECVQDMDHENMFWYRQDPGLGLRLIYFSYDVKMKEKGDIPEGYSVSREKKERFSLILESASTNQTSMYLCASSLRGFSTEAFFGQGTRLTVV.

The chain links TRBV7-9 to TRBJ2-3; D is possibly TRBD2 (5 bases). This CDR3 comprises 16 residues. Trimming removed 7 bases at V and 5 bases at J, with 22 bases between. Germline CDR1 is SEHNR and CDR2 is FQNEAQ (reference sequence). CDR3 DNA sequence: TGTGCCAGCACCCACACCCCTGGGCCCGGGGTAGATACGCAGTATTTT. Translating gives CASTHTPGPGVDTQYF.

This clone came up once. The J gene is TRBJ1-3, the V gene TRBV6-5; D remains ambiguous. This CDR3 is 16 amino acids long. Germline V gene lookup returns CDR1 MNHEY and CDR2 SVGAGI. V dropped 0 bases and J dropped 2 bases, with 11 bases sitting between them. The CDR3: CASSYSGSTAGNTIYF. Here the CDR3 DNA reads TGTGCCAGCAGTTACTCCGGGTCTACGGCTGGAAACACCATATATTTT.

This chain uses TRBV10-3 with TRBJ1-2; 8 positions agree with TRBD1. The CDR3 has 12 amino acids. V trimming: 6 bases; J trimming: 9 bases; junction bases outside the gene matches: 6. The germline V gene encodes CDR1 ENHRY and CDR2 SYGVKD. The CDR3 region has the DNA TGTGCCATCAGGGGGGACAGGCTACGCTACACCTTC. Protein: CAIRGDRLRYTF.

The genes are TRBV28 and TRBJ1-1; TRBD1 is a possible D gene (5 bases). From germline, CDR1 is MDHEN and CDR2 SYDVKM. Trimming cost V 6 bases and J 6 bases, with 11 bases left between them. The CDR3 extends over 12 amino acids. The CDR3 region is CASRGVLAEAFF. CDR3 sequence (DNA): TGTGCCAGCAGGGGGGTTTTGGCTGAAGCTTTCTTT.

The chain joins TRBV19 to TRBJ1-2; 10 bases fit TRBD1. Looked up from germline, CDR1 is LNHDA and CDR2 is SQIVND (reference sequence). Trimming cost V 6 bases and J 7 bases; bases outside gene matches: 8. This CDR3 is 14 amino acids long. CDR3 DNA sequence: TGTGCCAGTAGCTTTAAGACAGGGGGCACTGGCTACACCTTC. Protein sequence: CASSFKTGGTGYTF.

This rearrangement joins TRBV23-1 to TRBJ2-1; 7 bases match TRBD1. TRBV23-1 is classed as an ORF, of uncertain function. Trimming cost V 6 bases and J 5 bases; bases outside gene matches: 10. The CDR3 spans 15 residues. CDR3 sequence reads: CASSPDRRINNEQFF. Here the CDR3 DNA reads TGCGCCAGCAGCCCGGACAGGCGAATAAACAATGAGCAGTTCTTC.

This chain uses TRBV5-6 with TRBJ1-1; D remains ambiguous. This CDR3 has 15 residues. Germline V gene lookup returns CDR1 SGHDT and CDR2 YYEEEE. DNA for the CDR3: TGTGTGCCAGCTAGAGGTTTCAAATCGGGCACTGAAGCTTTCTTT. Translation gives CVPARGFKSGTEAFF.

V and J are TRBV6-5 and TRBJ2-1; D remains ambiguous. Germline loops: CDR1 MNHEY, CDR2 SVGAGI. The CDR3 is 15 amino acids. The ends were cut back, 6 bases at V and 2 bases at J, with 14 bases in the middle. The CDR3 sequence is CASSRTGFTYNEQFF. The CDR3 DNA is TGTGCCAGCAGCCGAACCGGGTTTACCTACAATGAGCAGTTCTTC.

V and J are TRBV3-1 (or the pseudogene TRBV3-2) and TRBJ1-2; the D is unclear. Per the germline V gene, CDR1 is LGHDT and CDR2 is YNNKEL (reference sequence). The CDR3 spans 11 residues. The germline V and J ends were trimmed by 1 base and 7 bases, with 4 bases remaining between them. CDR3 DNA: TGTGCCAGCAGCCAAGGGGCTGGCTACACCTTC. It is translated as CASSQGAGYTF.

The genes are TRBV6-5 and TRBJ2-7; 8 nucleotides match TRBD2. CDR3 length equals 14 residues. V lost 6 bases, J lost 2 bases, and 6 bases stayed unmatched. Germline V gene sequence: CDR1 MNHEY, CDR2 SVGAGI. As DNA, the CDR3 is TGTGCCAGCAGGACGGAGCGGGGGACCTACGAGCAGTACTTC. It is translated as CASRTERGTYEQYF.

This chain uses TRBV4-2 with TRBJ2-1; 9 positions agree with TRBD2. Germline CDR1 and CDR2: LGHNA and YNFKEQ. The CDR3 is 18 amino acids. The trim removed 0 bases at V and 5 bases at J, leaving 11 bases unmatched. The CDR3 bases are TGTGCCAGCAGCCAAGATGGGACCCTAGGACTAGCGAACAATGAGCAGTTCTTC. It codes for CASSQDGTLGLANNEQFF.

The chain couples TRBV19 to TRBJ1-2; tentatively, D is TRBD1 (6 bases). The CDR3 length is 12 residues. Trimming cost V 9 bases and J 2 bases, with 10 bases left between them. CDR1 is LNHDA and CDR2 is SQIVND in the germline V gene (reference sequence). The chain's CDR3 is CARAGQNYGYTF. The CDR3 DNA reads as TGTGCCAGGGCCGGACAGAACTATGGCTACACCTTC.

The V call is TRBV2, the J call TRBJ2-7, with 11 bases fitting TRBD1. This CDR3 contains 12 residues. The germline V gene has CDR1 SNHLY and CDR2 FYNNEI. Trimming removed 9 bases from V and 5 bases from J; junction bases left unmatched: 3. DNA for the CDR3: TGTGCCAGTTGGGACAGGGGGGACGAGCAGTACTTC. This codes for CASWDRGDEQYF.

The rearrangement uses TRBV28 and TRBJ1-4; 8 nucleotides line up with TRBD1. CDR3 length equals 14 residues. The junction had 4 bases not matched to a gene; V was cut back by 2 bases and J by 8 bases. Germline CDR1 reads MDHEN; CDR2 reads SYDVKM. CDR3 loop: CASSLRQGREKLFF. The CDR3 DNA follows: TGTGCCAGCAGTTTAAGACAGGGGCGCGAAAAACTGTTTTTT.

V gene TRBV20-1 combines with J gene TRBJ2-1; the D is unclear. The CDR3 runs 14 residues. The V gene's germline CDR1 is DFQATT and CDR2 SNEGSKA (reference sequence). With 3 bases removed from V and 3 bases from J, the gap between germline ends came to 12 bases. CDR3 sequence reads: CSASAGFGYNEQFF. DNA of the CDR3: TGCAGTGCTAGTGCTGGGTTTGGCTACAATGAGCAGTTCTTC.

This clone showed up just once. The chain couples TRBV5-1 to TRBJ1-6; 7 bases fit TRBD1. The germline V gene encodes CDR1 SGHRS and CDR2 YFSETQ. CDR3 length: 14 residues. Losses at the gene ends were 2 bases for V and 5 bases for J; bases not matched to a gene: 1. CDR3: CASSLTGDNSPLHF. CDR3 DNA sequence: TGCGCCAGCAGCTTAACAGGGGATAATTCACCCCTCCACTTT.

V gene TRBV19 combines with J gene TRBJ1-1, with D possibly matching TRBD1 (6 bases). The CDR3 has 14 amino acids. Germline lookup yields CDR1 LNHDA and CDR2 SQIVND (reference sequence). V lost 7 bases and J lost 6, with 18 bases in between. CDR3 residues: CASTLWTGASEAFF. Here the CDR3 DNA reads TGTGCCAGTACCCTATGGACGGGGGCCTCTGAAGCTTTCTTT.

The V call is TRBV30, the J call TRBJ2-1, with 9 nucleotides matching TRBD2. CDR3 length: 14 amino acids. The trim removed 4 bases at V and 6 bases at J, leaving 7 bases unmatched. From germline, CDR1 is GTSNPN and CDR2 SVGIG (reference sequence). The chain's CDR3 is CAWNPAGGPNEQFF. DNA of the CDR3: TGTGCCTGGAACCCCGCGGGGGGGCCCAATGAGCAGTTCTTC.

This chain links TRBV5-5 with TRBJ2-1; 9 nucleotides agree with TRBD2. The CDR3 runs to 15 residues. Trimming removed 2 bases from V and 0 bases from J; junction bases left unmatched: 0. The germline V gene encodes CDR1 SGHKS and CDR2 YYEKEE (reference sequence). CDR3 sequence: CASSFSGSSYNEQFF. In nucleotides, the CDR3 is TGTGCCAGCAGCTTTAGCGGGAGCTCCTACAATGAGCAGTTCTTC.

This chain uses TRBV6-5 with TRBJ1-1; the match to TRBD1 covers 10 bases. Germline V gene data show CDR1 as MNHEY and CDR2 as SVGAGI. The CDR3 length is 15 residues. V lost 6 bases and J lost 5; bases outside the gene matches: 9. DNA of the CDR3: TGTGCCAGCAGAGCGACAGGGGGCAGGTATACTGAAGCTTTCTTT. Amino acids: CASRATGGRYTEAFF.

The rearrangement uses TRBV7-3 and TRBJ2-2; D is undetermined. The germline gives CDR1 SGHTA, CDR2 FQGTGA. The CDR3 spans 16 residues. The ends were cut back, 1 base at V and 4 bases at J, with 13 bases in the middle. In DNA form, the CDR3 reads TGTGCCAGCAGCTTAAAAGTCCGCACGGGCACCGGGGAGCTGTTTTTT. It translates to CASSLKVRTGTGELFF.

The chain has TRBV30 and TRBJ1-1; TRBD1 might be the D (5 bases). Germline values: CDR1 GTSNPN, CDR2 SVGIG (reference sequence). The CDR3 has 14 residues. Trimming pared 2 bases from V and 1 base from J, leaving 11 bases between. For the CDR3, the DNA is TGTGCCTGGAGTTCGAGACAGAGGAACACTGAAGCTTTCTTT. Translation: CAWSSRQRNTEAFF.

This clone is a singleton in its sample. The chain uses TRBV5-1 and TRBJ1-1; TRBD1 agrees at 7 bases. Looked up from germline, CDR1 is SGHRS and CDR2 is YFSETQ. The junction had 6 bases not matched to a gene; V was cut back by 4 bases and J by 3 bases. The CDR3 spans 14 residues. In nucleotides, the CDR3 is TGCGCCAGCAGCATGCTCGGGACAGACACTGAAGCTTTCTTT. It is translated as CASSMLGTDTEAFF.

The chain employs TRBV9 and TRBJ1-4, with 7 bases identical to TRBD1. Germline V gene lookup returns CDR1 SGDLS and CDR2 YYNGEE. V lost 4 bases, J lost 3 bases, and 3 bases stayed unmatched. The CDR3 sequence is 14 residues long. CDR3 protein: CASSSGQSNEKLFF. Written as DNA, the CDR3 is TGTGCCAGCAGCTCGGGACAGTCTAATGAAAAACTGTTTTTT.